The next 26 T cell receptor beta chains were all read from a single sample in a study of control samples from healthy donors and cancer patients. TCRdb keeps only in-frame clones here, not all; method: immunoSEQ multiplex PCR. The repertoire consists of about 150,000 clones, with 94% occurring once and the leading ten covering 1.1% to 1.5%. What was sequenced was blood. These receptors came from a woman aged 18-30 years in good health.

The chain joins TRBV6-5 to TRBJ2-1, with 7 nucleotides matching TRBD2. This CDR3 is 11 amino acids long. CDR1 is MNHEY, CDR2 SVGAGI, per germline. Germline trimming cut 8 bases from V and 7 bases from J; bases unmatched to any gene: 2. CDR3: CASSRGNEQFF. Written as DNA, the CDR3 is TGTGCCAGCTCGCGGGGGAATGAGCAGTTCTTC.

The gene calls are TRBV7-3 and TRBJ1-2, with D possibly being TRBD1 (5 bases). The length of the CDR3 is 12 residues. From germline, CDR1 is SGHTA and CDR2 FQGTGA. The V end was cut by 2 bases, the J end by 10 bases, with 11 bases between. The CDR3, as DNA: TGTGCCAGCAGCTTATGGGGGAAAGACTACACCTTC. It specifies CASSLWGKDYTF.

This chain uses TRBV6-1 with TRBJ1-1, with D possibly being TRBD1 (5 bases). Per germline, CDR1 MNHNS and CDR2 SASEGT. This CDR3 is built from 13 residues. The V end was cut by 2 bases, the J end by 4 bases, with 8 bases between. CDR3 bases: TGTGCCAGCAGTGAACAGGGTTTCACTGAAGCTTTCTTT. Its translation: CASSEQGFTEAFF.

The CDR3 spells CASSSTVTPEAFF. As DNA, the CDR3 is TGTGCCAGCAGCTCGACAGTGACGCCTGAAGCTTTCTTT. J is TRBJ1-1 and V is TRBV7-2; maybe TRBD1 (5 bases). The length of the CDR3 is 13 residues. CDR1 and CDR2 (germline): SGHTA, FQGNSA. The germline V and J ends were trimmed by 4 bases and 6 bases, with 12 bases remaining between them.

The J gene is TRBJ1-1, the V gene TRBV29-1; TRBD1 agrees at 7 bases. The CDR3 is 13 residues long. V lost 4 bases, J lost 5 bases, and 7 bases stayed unmatched. CDR1 SQVTM and CDR2 ANQGSEA come from the germline V gene. CDR3 DNA sequence: TGCAGCGTTGTAAAGGGGGCGAGTACTGAAGCTTTCTTT. Protein product: CSVVKGASTEAFF. Together with reference TRBV29-1 and TRBJ1-1, the CDR3 gives the full variable domain: SAVISQKPSRDICQRGTSLTIQCQVDSQVTMMFWYRQQPGQSLTLIATANQGSEATYESGFVIDKFPISRPNLTFSTLTVSNMSPEDSSIYLCSVVKGASTEAFFGQGTRLTVV.

J is TRBJ2-3 and V is TRBV7-8, with D perhaps matching TRBD1 (6 bases). The CDR3 loop spans 19 amino acids. V lost 0 bases to trimming and J lost 4 bases, with 23 bases between them. Germline CDR1 SGHVS, CDR2 FQNEAQ. CDR3 bases: TGTGCCAGCAGCTTAGCGCAATGGGGGCCACACGTGCGGGCAGATACGCAGTATTTT. This translates into CASSLAQWGPHVRADTQYF.

V gene TRBV4-1 combines with J gene TRBJ2-3, with 8 bases fitting TRBD2. There are 16 residues in the CDR3. Germline loops: CDR1 MGHRA, CDR2 YSYEKL. V lost 1 base and J lost 5; bases outside the gene matches: 8. The CDR3 DNA is TGCGCCAGCAGCCAAGGCGGTAGCGGGGTCGTAGATACGCAGTATTTT. Translation gives CASSQGGSGVVDTQYF.

The chain joins TRBV2 to TRBJ1-1; 7 bases agree with TRBD1. Germline CDR1 reads SNHLY; CDR2 reads FYNNEI. Unmatched junction bases numbered 8, after V lost 6 bases and J lost 7 bases. This CDR3 region has 13 residues. The CDR3 nucleotides read TGTGCCAGCAGGGTCACAGGGGTCTTTGAAGCTTTCTTT. Protein sequence: CASRVTGVFEAFF. Full variable domain (outside the CDR3, taken from reference TRBV2 and TRBJ1-1): EPEVTQTPSHQVTQMGQEVILRCVPISNHLYFYWYRQILGQKVEFLVSFYNNEISEKSEIFDDQFSVERPDGSNFTLKIRSTKLEDSAMYFCASRVTGVFEAFFGQGTRLTVV.

Only one count was recorded for this clone. The chain employs TRBV6-2 or TRBV6-3 and TRBJ2-5; possible D gene TRBD2, 7 bases. Germline V lookup: CDR1 MNHEY, CDR2 SVGEGT. The CDR3 totals 14 residues. V was cut by 6 bases and J by 5 bases, with 16 bases left in between. The CDR3 protein is CASSRGGGLETQYF. Here the CDR3 DNA reads TGTGCCAGCAGCCGGGGAGGGGGGCTCGAGACCCAGTACTTC.

The V and J genes are TRBV10-2 and TRBJ2-1; 11 positions agree with TRBD1. J gave up 7 bases and V 5 bases, and 7 bases lay outside the gene matches. Per the germline V gene, CDR1 is WSHSY and CDR2 is SAAADI. This CDR3 comprises 15 residues. CDR3 nucleotides: TGCGCCAGCAGTTTACGCGGGACAGGGGGAAATGAGCAGTTCTTC. The encoded protein is CASSLRGTGGNEQFF.

Note on this clone: The germline gene is not matched at one end of the junction; a read error may be the cause. This chain links TRBV7-7 with TRBJ2-2; D might be TRBD1 or TRBD2, each matching 5 bases. CDR1 and CDR2 (germline): SSHAT, FNYEAQ (reference sequence). This CDR3 spans 14 amino acids. CDR3 protein: CASSSGTDTGELFF. The CDR3 DNA follows: TGTGCTAGCAGCTCCGGGACGGATACCGGGGAGCTGTTTTTT. Supplemented by reference TRBV7-7 and TRBJ2-2, the full variable domain reads GAGVSQSPRYKVTKRGQDVTLRCDPISSHATLYWYQQALGQGPEFLTYFNYEAQPDKSGLPSDRFSAERPEGSISTLTIQRTEQRDSAMYRCASSSGTDTGELFFGEGSRLTVL.

The chain has TRBV4-2 and TRBJ2-1; 13 nucleotides align to TRBD2. J lost 10 bases, V lost 4 bases, and 7 bases had no gene match. Germline loops: CDR1 LGHNA, CDR2 YNFKEQ. The CDR3 is 15 residues long. The CDR3 DNA follows: TGTGCCAGCAGCCCTCAACTAGCGGGAGGGCCGGAGCAGTTCTTC. Translated: CASSPQLAGGPEQFF.

The CDR3 spells CASSLTNSLNSPLHF. For the CDR3, the DNA is TGTGCCAGCAGCTTAACTAACTCGCTCAATTCACCCCTCCACTTT. This chain uses TRBV7-3 with TRBJ1-6; D is ambiguous. The CDR3 totals 15 residues. V shed 0 bases and J shed 7 bases, with 10 bases lying between them. The V gene's germline CDR1 is SGHTA and CDR2 FQGTGA.

V is TRBV19 and J is TRBJ1-1, with D perhaps TRBD1 (5 bases). The CDR3 has 14 amino acids. V was shortened by 3 bases and J by 5 bases, with 13 bases between the two germline ends. CDR1 and CDR2 from the germline V gene are LNHDA and SQIVND (reference sequence). CDR3 protein: CASSIEGRGTEAFF. The CDR3 bases are TGTGCCAGTAGTATTGAGGGGAGAGGGACTGAAGCTTTCTTT.

The chain recombines TRBV5-1 with TRBJ2-6; 8 bases are shared with TRBD2. Germline-derived CDR1 and CDR2 are SGHRS and YFSETQ. There are 18 residues in the CDR3. V gave up 0 bases and J gave up 0 bases; unmatched junction bases: 5. In nucleotides, the CDR3 is TGCGCCAGCAGCTTGGTACTAGCGGTTAGCTCTGGGGCCAACGTCCTGACTTTC. Its translation is CASSLVLAVSSGANVLTF.

CDR3 loop: CASSEYSRYTDSPLHF. CDR3 DNA: TGTGCCAGCAGTGAATATTCGCGGTATACGGATTCACCCCTCCACTTT. The rearrangement uses TRBV25-1 and TRBJ1-6; no clear D gene. CDR1 MGHDK and CDR2 SYGVNS come from the germline V gene. Trimming pared 0 bases from V and 8 bases from J, leaving 14 bases between. The CDR3 has 16 residues.

This clone was seen more than once but under ten times. This chain joins TRBV6-5 and TRBJ1-2; TRBD1 is a possible D gene (6 bases). Trimming took off 4 bases at V and 4 bases at J, with 13 bases between the two ends. Germline V gene sequence: CDR1 MNHEY, CDR2 SVGAGI. The CDR3 covers 14 residues. CDR3 DNA: TGTGCCAGCAGTTCCTTACAGGGCTTCTATGGCTACACCTTC. Its protein is CASSSLQGFYGYTF.

The chain combines TRBV5-5 with TRBJ2-1; 9 positions agree with TRBD1. The germline CDR1 and CDR2 sequences are SGHKS and YYEKEE (reference sequence). V was clipped by 5 bases and J by 5 bases; unmatched bases: 5. The CDR3 consists of 14 residues. CDR3 DNA: TGTGCCAGCAGGGCCGGGACAGGGAACAATGAGCAGTTCTTC. It yields the protein CASRAGTGNNEQFF.

The V gene is TRBV3-1 (or the pseudogene TRBV3-2), the J gene TRBJ2-1; 10 nucleotides align to TRBD2. This CDR3 has 16 residues. V gave up 2 bases and J gave up 7 bases; unmatched junction bases: 8. Per germline, CDR1 LGHDT and CDR2 YNNKEL (reference sequence). DNA for the CDR3: TGTGCCAGCAGCCAACGAGCGGGGGGGCCAGGGAATGAGCAGTTCTTC. It specifies CASSQRAGGPGNEQFF.

The rearrangement links TRBV9 to TRBJ2-1, with TRBD1 matching 7 bases. Germline loops: CDR1 SGDLS, CDR2 YYNGEE. Trimming cost V 0 bases and J 10 bases; bases outside gene matches: 10. The CDR3 has 15 residues. This CDR3 is CASSVGSGTATEQFF. CDR3 bases: TGTGCCAGCAGCGTAGGGTCTGGGACAGCGACGGAGCAGTTCTTC. The complete variable domain, with remaining parts taken from reference TRBV9 and TRBJ2-1, reads DSGVTQTPKHLITATGQRVTLRCSPRSGDLSVYWYQQSLDQGLQFLIQYYNGEERAKGNILERFSAQQFPDLHSELNLSSLELGDSALYFCASSVGSGTATEQFFGPGTRLTVL.

V usage is TRBV27 and J usage is TRBJ2-2, with D uncertain. The CDR3 sequence is 13 residues long. Germline loops: CDR1 MNHEY, CDR2 SMNVEV (reference sequence). V lost 5 bases to trimming and J lost 7 bases, with 11 bases between them. DNA of the CDR3: TGTGCCAGCAGTATTGGAACTGGCGGGGAGCTGTTTTTT. It specifies CASSIGTGGELFF.

This clone was seen a few times. The CDR3 DNA reads TGTGCCAGCAGTTTAGGAGGGGGGACAGGGGTCTATGGCTACACCTTC. Protein: CASSLGGGTGVYGYTF. This rearrangement joins TRBV28 to TRBJ1-2, with TRBD1 matching over 10 bases. This CDR3 is 16 amino acids long. Trimming took 2 bases from V and 4 from J; bases not matched to a gene: 7. Germline V gene sequence: CDR1 MDHEN, CDR2 SYDVKM.

The chain couples TRBV2 to TRBJ1-2; the D is unclear. The V end lost 7 bases, the J end lost 2 bases, and 14 bases lay between the germline ends. Per germline, CDR1 SNHLY and CDR2 FYNNEI. CDR3 length: 14 residues. CDR3 sequence reads: CASMPLYLNYGYTF. DNA of the CDR3: TGTGCCAGCATGCCCCTGTACTTAAACTATGGCTACACCTTC.

This clone was counted a single time. The chain employs TRBV9 and TRBJ1-4, with 7 bases identical to TRBD1. Per germline, CDR1 SGDLS and CDR2 YYNGEE. The trim removed 7 bases at V and 4 bases at J, leaving 4 bases unmatched. This CDR3 spans 13 amino acids. In nucleotides, the CDR3 is TGTGCCAGCGGGAGGGGGCATAATGAAAAACTGTTTTTT. Amino acid sequence: CASGRGHNEKLFF. The full variable domain, its missing parts supplied by reference TRBV9 and TRBJ1-4, is DSGVTQTPKHLITATGQRVTLRCSPRSGDLSVYWYQQSLDQGLQFLIQYYNGEERAKGNILERFSAQQFPDLHSELNLSSLELGDSALYFCASGRGHNEKLFFGSGTQLSVL.

The J gene is TRBJ1-5, the V gene TRBV28; tentative D call: TRBD1 (5 bases). Germline V gene lookup returns CDR1 MDHEN and CDR2 SYDVKM. The CDR3 runs 16 residues. Trimming removed 5 bases at V and 6 bases at J, with 20 bases between. This chain's CDR3 is CASSPNGQGMFQPQHF. CDR3 coding DNA: TGTGCCAGCAGTCCCAATGGGCAGGGCATGTTTCAGCCCCAGCATTTT.

A few counts support this clone. The chain is built from TRBV5-1 and TRBJ2-6, with 7 bases that match TRBD1. Trimming at V came to 3 bases and at J to 2 bases, leaving 5 bases not matched to a gene. There are 16 residues in the CDR3. Germline CDR1 is SGHRS and CDR2 is YFSETQ. CDR3 region: CASSSRGFTGANVLTF. The CDR3 DNA follows: TGCGCCAGCAGCTCCAGGGGGTTCACTGGGGCCAACGTCCTGACTTTC.